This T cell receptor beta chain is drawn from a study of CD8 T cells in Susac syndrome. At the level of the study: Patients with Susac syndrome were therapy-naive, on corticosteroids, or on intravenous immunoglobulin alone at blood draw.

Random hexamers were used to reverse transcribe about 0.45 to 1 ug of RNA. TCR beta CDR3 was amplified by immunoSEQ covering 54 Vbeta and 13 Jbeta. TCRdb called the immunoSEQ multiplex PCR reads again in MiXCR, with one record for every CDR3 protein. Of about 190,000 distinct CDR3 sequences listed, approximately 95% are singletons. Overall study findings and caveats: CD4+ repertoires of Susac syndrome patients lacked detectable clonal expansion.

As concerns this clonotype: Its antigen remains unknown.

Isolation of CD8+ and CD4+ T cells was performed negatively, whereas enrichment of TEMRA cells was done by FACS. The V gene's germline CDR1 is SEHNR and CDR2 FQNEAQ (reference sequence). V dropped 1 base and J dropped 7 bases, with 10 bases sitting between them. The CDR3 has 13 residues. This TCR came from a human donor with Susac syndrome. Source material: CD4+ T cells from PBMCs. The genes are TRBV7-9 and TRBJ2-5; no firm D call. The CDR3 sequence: CASSLEVRGTQYF. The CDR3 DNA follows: TGTGCCAGCAGCTTAGAGGTCCGCGGGACCCAGTACTTC.